The entry below describes one T cell receptor beta chain. CDR1 is MNHEY and CDR2 is SVGAGI in the germline V gene. V lost 3 bases and J lost 4, with 12 bases in between. The CDR3 sequence is 15 residues long. This sample is drawn from a study of blood T cell repertoires in COVID-19. Generated by immunoSEQ multiplex PCR, the TCRdb table keeps only in-frame clones and is missing some. The sample lists 70,000 to 95,000 clones; 82% were seen once. The TCR sequence derives from a human donor in a cohort sampled during active COVID-19. The sample consisted of peripheral blood. V is TRBV6-5 and J is TRBJ1-4; the D is unclear. This CDR3 is CASSYGRTSNEKLFF. CDR3 bases: TGTGCCAGCAGTTATGGGAGGACCAGTAATGAAAAACTGTTTTTT.